This T cell receptor beta chain derives from a study of CD8+CD57+ T cells in acquired aplastic anemia. This clonotype was counted between two and nine times. Sequencing involved patients with CD8+CD57+ cell expansion previously shown by flow cytometry. The CDR3 has 18 amino acids. After removal of 1 base from V and 3 bases from J, the junction contained 15 bases not matched to a gene. Germline-derived CDR1 and CDR2 are SGHTA and FQGTGA. The template for TCR beta VDJ and CDR3 sequence profiling was genomic DNA. Using its own MiXCR run on the reads, TCRdb lists one record per CDR3 protein. This sample has 400,000 to 600,000 distinct CDR3 sequences; approximately 32% occur once, and the top ten carry 0.75% to 0.95%.

The sequencing sample was made of sorted CD4+, CD8+, or CD8+CD57+ T cells (not recorded which) from PBMCs. The TCR was taken from a human donor with aplastic anemia. This chain joins TRBV7-3 and TRBJ2-7, with 7 bases lining up with TRBD2. The CDR3 loop is CASSLRGRLVREDYEQYF. In DNA form, the CDR3 reads TGTGCCAGCAGCTTAAGGGGTCGTCTCGTACGGGAGGACTACGAGCAGTACTTC.